These 6 T cell receptor beta chains originate from one sample sequenced in a study of monozygotic twins with inflammatory bowel disease. TCRdb reworked the 5' RACE reads into one entry per CDR3 protein, no DNA. In total, the table holds approximately 400,000 distinct CDR3 sequences. The sample was blood. Receptors were obtained from a human donor with ulcerative colitis or Crohn's disease, or a healthy co-twin of an affected twin (not recorded which).

This chain's CDR3 is CSAERLAGEETQYF. The chain is built from TRBV20-1 and TRBJ2-5; TCRdb indicates TRBD2, and absent DNA this call remains unverified. This CDR3 contains 14 residues. Germline V gene lookup returns CDR1 DFQATT and CDR2 SNEGSKA (reference sequence).

This sequence joins TRBV7-2 and TRBJ2-7; TCRdb gives TRBD2 as the D gene, but with no DNA this cannot be confirmed. The CDR3 has 11 residues. CDR1 SGHTA and CDR2 FQGNSA come from the germline V gene. CDR3 amino acids: CASSFGGKQYF.

The rearrangement joins TRBV7-9 to TRBJ2-7; TCRdb's D gene call, TRBD1, goes unchecked for lack of DNA. The germline gives CDR1 SEHNR, CDR2 FQNEAQ (reference sequence). The CDR3 runs to 15 residues. This CDR3 is CASSSPEEIRYEQYF.

The V gene is TRBV28, the J gene TRBJ1-5. This CDR3 region has 13 residues. In germline, CDR1 is MDHEN, CDR2 SYDVKM. The CDR3 loop is CASGGSANQPQHF.

CDR3 protein: CASSSRGGNEQFF. The chain couples TRBV7-9 to TRBJ2-1; TCRdb lists TRBD2, though no DNA is available to test this call. CDR3 size: 13 residues. Germline-derived CDR1 and CDR2 are SEHNR and FQNEAQ (reference sequence).

The chain carries TRBV15 and TRBJ1-5; TCRdb returns TRBD1, unconfirmable since there is no DNA. The germline CDR1 and CDR2 sequences are LNHNV and YYDKDF (reference sequence). The CDR3 runs to 15 residues. The CDR3 protein is CATSSRDRVDQPQHF.